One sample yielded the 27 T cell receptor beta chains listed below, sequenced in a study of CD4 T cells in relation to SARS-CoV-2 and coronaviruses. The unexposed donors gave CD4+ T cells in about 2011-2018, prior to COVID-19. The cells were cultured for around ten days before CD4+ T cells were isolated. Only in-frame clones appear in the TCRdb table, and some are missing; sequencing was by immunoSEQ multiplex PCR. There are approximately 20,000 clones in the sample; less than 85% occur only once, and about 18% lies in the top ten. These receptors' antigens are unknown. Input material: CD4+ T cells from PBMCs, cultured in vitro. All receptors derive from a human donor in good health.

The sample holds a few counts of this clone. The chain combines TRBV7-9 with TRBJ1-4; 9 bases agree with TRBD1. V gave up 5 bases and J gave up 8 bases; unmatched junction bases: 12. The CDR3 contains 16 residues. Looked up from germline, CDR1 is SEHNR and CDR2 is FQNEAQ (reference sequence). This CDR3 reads CASSGIPGQGREKLFF. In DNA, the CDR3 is TGTGCCAGCAGCGGGATACCGGGACAGGGTAGAGAAAAACTGTTTTTT.

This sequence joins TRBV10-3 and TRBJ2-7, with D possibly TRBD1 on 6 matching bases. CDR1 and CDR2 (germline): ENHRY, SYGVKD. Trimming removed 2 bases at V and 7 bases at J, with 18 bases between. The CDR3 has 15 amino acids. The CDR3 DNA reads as TGTGCCATCAGTGAGATAGCAGGGGCCCCGGGGGAGCAGTACTTC. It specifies CAISEIAGAPGEQYF.

CDR3 nucleotides: TGTGCCAGCAGCCAAGGGGGGCAGCCCCAGCATTTT. This gives the protein CASSQGGQPQHF. The J gene is TRBJ1-5, the V gene TRBV3-1 (or the pseudogene TRBV3-2); a weak D match, TRBD1 (5 bases). The CDR3 totals 12 residues. Trimming pared 1 base from V and 7 bases from J, leaving 5 bases between. Germline CDR1 reads LGHDT; CDR2 reads YNNKEL (reference sequence).

This chain's CDR3 is CSARSRETQYF. CDR3 nucleotide sequence: TGCAGTGCACGGAGTAGAGAGACCCAGTACTTC. The chain is built from TRBV20-1 and TRBJ2-5, with D unclear. The germline V and J ends were trimmed by 6 bases and 4 bases, with 9 bases remaining between them. This CDR3 comprises 11 residues. Per the germline V gene, CDR1 is DFQATT and CDR2 is SNEGSKA (reference sequence).

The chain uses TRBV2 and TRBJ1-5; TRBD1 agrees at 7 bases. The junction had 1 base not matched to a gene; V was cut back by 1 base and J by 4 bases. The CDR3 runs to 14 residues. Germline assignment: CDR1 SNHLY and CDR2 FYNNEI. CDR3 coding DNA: TGTGCCAGCAGTGAAGGGGACAGAAATCAGCCCCAGCATTTT. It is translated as CASSEGDRNQPQHF.

CDR3 amino acids: CASSQSHSGNQETQYF. Here the CDR3 DNA reads TGTGCCAGCAGCCAATCTCATAGCGGCAACCAAGAGACCCAGTACTTC. The chain links TRBV3-1 (or the pseudogene TRBV3-2) to TRBJ2-5, with a tentative D call TRBD2 (6 bases). The germline V gene encodes CDR1 LGHDT and CDR2 YNNKEL (reference sequence). V was clipped by 2 bases and J by 0 bases, with 13 bases between them. The CDR3 loop spans 16 amino acids.

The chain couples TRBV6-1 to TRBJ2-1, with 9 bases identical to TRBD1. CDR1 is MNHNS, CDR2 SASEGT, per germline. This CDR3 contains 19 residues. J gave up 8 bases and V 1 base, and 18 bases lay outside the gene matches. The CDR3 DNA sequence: TGTGCCAGCAGTGAAGTTGGGACAGGGATTATCTTAGTTGGTGATGAGCAGTTCTTC. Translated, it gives CASSEVGTGIILVGDEQFF.

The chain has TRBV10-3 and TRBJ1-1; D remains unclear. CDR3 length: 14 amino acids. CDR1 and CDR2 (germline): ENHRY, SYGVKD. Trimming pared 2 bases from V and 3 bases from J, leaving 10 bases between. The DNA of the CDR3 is TGTGCCATCAGTGAGACCGAGGCCGACACTGAAGCTTTCTTT. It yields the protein CAISETEADTEAFF.

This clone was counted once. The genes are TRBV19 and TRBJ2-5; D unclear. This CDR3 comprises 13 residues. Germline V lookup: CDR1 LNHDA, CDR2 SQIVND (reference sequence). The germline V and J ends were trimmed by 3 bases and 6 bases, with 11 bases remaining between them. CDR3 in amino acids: CASSINLGKTQYF. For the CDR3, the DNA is TGTGCCAGTAGTATCAATTTGGGTAAGACCCAGTACTTC.

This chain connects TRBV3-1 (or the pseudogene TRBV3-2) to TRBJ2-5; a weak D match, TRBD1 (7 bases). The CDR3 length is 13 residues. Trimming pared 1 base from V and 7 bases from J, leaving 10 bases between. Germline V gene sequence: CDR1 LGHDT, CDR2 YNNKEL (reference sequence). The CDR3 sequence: CASSQGQGGTQYF. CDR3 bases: TGTGCCAGCAGCCAAGGCCAGGGGGGGACCCAGTACTTC.

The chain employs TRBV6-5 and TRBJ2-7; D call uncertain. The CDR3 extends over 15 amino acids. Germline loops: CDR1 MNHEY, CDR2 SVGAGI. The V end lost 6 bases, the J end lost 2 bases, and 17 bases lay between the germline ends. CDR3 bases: TGTGCCAGCAGCCACTACACCGCTGGTACCTACGAGCAGTACTTC. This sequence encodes CASSHYTAGTYEQYF.

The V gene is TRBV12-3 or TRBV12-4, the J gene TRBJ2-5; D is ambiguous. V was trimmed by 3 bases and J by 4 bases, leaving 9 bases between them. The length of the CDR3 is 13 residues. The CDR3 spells CASSFIDGETQYF. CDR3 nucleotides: TGTGCCAGCAGTTTCATCGATGGAGAGACCCAGTACTTC.

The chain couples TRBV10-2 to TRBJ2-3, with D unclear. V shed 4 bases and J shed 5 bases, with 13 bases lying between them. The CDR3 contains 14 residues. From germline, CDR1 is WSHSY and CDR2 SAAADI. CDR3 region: CASSGIGVVDTQYF. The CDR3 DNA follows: TGCGCCAGCAGTGGAATTGGGGTAGTAGATACGCAGTATTTT.

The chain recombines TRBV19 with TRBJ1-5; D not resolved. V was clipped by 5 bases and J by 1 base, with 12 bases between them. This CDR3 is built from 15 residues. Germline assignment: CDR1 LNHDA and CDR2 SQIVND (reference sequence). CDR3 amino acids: CASSPEGRSNQPQHF. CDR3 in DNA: TGTGCCAGTAGTCCCGAGGGCAGAAGCAATCAGCCCCAGCATTTT.

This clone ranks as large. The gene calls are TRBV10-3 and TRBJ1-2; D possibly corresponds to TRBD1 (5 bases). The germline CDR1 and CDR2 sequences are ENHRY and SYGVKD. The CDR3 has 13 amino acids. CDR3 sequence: CATSEGTDYGYTF. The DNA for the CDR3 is TGTGCGACATCGGAGGGGACTGACTATGGCTACACCTTC.

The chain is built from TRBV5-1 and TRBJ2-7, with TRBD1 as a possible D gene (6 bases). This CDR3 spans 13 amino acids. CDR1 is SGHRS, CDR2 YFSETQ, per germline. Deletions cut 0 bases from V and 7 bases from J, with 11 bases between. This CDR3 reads CASSLGDRSEQYF. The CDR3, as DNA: TGCGCCAGCAGCTTGGGTGACAGGAGTGAGCAGTACTTC.

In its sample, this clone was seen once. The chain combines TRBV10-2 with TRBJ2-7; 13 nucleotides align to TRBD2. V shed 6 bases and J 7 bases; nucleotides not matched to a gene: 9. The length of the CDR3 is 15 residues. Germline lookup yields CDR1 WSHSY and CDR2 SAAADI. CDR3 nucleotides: TGCGCCAGCAGGGAGGGGACTAGCGGGACGCGGGAGCAGTACTTC. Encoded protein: CASREGTSGTREQYF.

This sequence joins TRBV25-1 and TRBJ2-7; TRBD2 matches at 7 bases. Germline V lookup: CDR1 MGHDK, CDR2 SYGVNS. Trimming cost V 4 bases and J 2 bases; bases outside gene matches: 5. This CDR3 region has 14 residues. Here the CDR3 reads CASSARDYPYEQYF. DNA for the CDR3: TGTGCCAGCAGTGCCCGGGACTACCCCTACGAGCAGTACTTC.

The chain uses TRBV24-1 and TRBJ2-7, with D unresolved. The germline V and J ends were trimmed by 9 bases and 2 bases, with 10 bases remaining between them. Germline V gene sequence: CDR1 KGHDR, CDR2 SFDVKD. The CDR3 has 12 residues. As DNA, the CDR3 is TGTGCCACCGATAACAGTACCTACGAGCAGTACTTC. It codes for CATDNSTYEQYF.

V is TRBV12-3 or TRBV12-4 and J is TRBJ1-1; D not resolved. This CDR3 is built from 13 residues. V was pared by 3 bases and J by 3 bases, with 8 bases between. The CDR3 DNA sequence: TGTGCCAGCAGTTTGGGCAGAGACACTGAAGCTTTCTTT. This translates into CASSLGRDTEAFF.

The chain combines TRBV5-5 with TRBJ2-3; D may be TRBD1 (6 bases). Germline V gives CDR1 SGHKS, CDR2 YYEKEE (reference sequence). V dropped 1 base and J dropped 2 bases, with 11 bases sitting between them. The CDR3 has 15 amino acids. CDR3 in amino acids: CASSLRWGPTDTQYF. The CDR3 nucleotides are TGTGCCAGCAGCTTGCGGTGGGGGCCCACAGATACGCAGTATTTT.

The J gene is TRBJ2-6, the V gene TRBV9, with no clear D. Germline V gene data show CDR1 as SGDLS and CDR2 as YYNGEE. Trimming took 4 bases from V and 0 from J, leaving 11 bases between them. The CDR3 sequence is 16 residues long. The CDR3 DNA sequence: TGTGCCAGCAGCACACTAAGGATCTCTGGGGCCAACGTCCTGACTTTC. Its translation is CASSTLRISGANVLTF.

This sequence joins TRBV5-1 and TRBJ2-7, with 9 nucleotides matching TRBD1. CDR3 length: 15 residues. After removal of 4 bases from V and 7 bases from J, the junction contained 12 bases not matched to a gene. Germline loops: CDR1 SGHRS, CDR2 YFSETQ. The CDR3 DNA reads TGCGCCAGCAGCAAGGGACAGGGAGGTCTAGGGGAGCAGTACTTC. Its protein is CASSKGQGGLGEQYF. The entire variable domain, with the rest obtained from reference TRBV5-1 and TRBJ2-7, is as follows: KAGVTQTPRYLIKTRGQQVTLSCSPISGHRSVSWYQQTPGQGLQFLFEYFSETQRNKGNFPGRFSGRQFSNSRSEMNVSTLELGDSALYLCASSKGQGGLGEQYFGPGTRLTVT.

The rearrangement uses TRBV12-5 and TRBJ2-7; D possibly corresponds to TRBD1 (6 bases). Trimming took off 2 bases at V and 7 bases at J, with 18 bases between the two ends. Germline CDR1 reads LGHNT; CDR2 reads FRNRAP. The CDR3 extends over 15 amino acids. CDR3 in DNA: TGTGCTAGTGGTTTGTCGTGGGACATTTTCAGGGAGCAGTACTTC. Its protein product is CASGLSWDIFREQYF.

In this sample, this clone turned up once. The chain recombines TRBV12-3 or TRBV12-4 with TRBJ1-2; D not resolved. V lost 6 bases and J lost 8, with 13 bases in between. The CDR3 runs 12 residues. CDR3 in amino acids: CASSIRVGGYTF. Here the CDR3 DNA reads TGTGCCAGCAGCATTAGGGTGGGCGGCTACACCTTC.

DNA of the CDR3: TGTGCCAGCTCACGTGAGGGTAGCGGGGCCAACGTCCTGACTTTC. Its translation: CASSREGSGANVLTF. The V and J genes are TRBV18 and TRBJ2-6; perhaps TRBD2 as D (5 bases). Looked up from germline, CDR1 is KGHSH and CDR2 is LQKENI. The CDR3 spans 15 residues. V lost 4 bases to trimming and J lost 4 bases, with 11 bases between them. Full variable domain (outside the CDR3, taken from reference TRBV18 and TRBJ2-6): NAGVMQNPRHLVRRRGQEARLRCSPMKGHSHVYWYRQLPEEGLKFMVYLQKENIIDESGMPKERFSAEFPKEGPSILRIQQVVRGDSAAYFCASSREGSGANVLTFGAGSRLTVL.

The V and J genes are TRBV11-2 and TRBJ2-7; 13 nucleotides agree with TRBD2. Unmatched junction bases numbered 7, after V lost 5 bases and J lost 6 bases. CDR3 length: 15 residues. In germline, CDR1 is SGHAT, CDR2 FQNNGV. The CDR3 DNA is TGTGCCAGCAGCCGGACTAGCGGGAGCTCTGGCGAGCAGTACTTC. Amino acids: CASSRTSGSSGEQYF.